This T cell receptor (beta chain) appears in the sequencing data of a study of blood T cell repertoires in COVID-19. Across the study: From T cells, B-cell-depleted T cells, or PBMCs came the material, which was cDNA or gDNA.

Original analysis: Amplified reference gene primers provided the basis for estimating nucleated cell counts. Measured with immunoSEQ multiplex PCR; TCRdb has only the in-frame clones, and not every one. V, J and clone size are taken as reported in that table, and D and trimming were inferred from the DNA itself. The sample contains approximately 50,000 clones, approximately 87% of which appear only once. The receptor was isolated from a man aged 50 to 60 with acute or convalescent COVID-19. Sequences were obtained from peripheral blood.

The CDR3 here is CASSQGEVRPLHF. The CDR3 nucleotides are TGTGCCAGCAGCCAAGGGGAGGTCAGGCCCCTCCACTTT. The V and J genes are TRBV4-2 and TRBJ1-6; D is undetermined. V lost 1 base and J 13 bases, leaving 11 bases between the germline ends. This CDR3 region has 13 residues. The germline CDR1 and CDR2 sequences are LGHNA and YNFKEQ.